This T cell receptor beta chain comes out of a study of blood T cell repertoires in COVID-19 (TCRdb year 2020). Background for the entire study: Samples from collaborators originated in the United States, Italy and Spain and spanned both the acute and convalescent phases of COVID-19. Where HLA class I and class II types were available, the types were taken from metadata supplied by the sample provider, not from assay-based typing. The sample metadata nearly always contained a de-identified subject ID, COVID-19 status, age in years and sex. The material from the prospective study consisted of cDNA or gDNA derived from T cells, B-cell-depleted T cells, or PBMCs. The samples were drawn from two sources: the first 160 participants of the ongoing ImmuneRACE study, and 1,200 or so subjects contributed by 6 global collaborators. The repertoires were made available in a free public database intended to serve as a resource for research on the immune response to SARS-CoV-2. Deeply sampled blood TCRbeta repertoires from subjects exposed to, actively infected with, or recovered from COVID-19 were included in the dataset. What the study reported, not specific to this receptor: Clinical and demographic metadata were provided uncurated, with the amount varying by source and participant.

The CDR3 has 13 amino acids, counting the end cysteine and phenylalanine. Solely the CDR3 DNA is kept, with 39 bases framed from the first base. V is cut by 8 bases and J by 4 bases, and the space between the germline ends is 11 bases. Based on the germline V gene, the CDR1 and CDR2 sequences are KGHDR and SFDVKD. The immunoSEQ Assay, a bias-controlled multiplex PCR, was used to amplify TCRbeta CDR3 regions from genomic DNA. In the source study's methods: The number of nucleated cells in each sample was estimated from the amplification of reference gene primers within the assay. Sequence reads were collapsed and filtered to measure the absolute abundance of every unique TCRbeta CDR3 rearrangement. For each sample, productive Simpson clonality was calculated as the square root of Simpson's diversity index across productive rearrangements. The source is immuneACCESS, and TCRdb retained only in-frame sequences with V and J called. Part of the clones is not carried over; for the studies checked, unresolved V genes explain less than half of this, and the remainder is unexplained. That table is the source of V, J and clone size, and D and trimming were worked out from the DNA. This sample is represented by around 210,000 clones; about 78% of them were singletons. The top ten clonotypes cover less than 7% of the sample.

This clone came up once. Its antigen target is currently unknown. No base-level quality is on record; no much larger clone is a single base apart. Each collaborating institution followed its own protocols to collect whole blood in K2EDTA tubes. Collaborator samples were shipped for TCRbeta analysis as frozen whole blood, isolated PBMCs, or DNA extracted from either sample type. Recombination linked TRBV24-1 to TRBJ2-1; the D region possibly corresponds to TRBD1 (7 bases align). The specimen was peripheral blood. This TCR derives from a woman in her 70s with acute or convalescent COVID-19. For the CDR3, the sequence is CATMAGQYNEQFF. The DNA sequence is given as TGTGCCACCATGGCGGGACAGTACAATGAGCAGTTCTTC.